The present entry profiles one T cell receptor (beta chain) with its context. The data are from a study of human T cells and chemical hapten exposure. Study context: Skin of the upper inner arm, roughly 2 cm by roughly 2 cm, received 2% DPC for sensitization.

Time point meaning: pre-sensitization, week 0. Treatment: therapeutic diphenylcyclopropenone sensitization with weekly scalp DPC. TCRdb called the RACE reads again in MiXCR, with one record for every CDR3 protein. The data hold 300,000 to 450,000 distinct CDR3 sequences, with 4% to 6% observed a single time. The material sequenced was whole blood, taken in connection with sensitization to the hapten diphenylcyclopropenone (DPC). The sequence was obtained from a woman between 45 and 65 years old with alopecia areata. Some clones in this sample may be carry-over from other donors' samples.

The CDR3 loop is CASSPRVFSQPQHF. The CDR3 nucleotides read TGTGCCAGCAGCCCGAGGGTTTTTAGTCAGCCCCAGCATTTT. The rearrangement links TRBV3-1 to TRBJ1-5; no definite D call. The germline CDR1 and CDR2 sequences are LGHDT and YNNKEL (reference sequence). The V and J ends lost 4 bases and 6 bases respectively, with 13 bases between them. The CDR3 has 14 residues.